This T cell receptor (beta chain) was sequenced in a study of vaccination and CD4 T cells after COVID-19. Described treatment: roughly 10-day PBMC culture with coronavirus spike peptide pools or control peptides (ViraFEST assay). Trimming took off 10 bases at V and 2 bases at J, with 9 bases between the two ends. CDR1 and CDR2 (germline): ENHRY, SYGVKD. The CDR3 has 11 residues. A few counts support this clonotype. Its antigen is still unknown. At the Johns Hopkins FTIC core, DNA taken from cultured CD4+ T cells was sequenced by way of the Oncomine TCR Beta short-read assay. Via MiXCR, TCRdb re-called the PCR reads, giving one row per CDR3 protein. The sample has 10,000 to 13,000 distinct CDR3 sequences, approximately 53% seen once.

Material: CD4+ T cells from blood, cultured in vitro. The rearrangement links TRBV10-3 to TRBJ2-7; D tentatively fits TRBD1 or TRBD2 (5 bases each). The origin of this receptor is a human donor who had recovered from COVID-19. The CDR3 loop is CANGTAYEQYF. In DNA, the CDR3 is TGTGCCAACGGGACCGCCTACGAGCAGTACTTC.